The 8 T cell receptor beta chains reported below all come from one sample, sequenced in a study of cytomegalovirus exposure and HLA in healthy donors. The primer mix had 60 Vbeta and 13 Jbeta primers. Method: immunoSEQ multiplex PCR; TCRdb's copy keeps in-frame clones and lacks some. Of about 150,000 clones in the sample, 50% to 75% were seen once. Sequencing used PBMCs. Every receptor here comes from a woman younger than 45 in good health and CMV-seropositive.

This clone was seen a few times. The V call is TRBV27, the J call TRBJ1-4; unclear D gene. The V gene's germline CDR1 is MNHEY and CDR2 SMNVEV (reference sequence). This CDR3 contains 13 residues. The V and J ends lost 0 bases and 5 bases respectively, with 4 bases between them. The CDR3 loop is CASSLSMNEKLFF. The CDR3 DNA follows: TGTGCCAGCAGTTTATCTATGAATGAAAAACTGTTTTTT.

V gene TRBV18 combines with J gene TRBJ1-1; D unresolved. Trimming pared 2 bases from V and 5 bases from J, leaving 9 bases between. The CDR3 runs to 13 residues. From germline, CDR1 is KGHSH and CDR2 LQKENI. CDR3 sequence (DNA): TGTGCCAGCTCACCAGGGTCGGGTACTGAAGCTTTCTTT. Its protein is CASSPGSGTEAFF. The variable domain in full, with the rest retrieved from reference TRBV18 and TRBJ1-1, is NAGVMQNPRHLVRRRGQEARLRCSPMKGHSHVYWYRQLPEEGLKFMVYLQKENIIDESGMPKERFSAEFPKEGPSILRIQQVVRGDSAAYFCASSPGSGTEAFFGQGTRLTVV.

The CDR3 nucleotides are TGTGCCAGCAGTCTAGCGGGAGGTGACAATGAGCAGTTCTTC. Translation: CASSLAGGDNEQFF. The genes are TRBV27 and TRBJ2-1, with 11 bases that match TRBD2. Trimming removed 5 bases from V and 5 bases from J; junction bases left unmatched: 2. Germline CDR1 and CDR2: MNHEY and SMNVEV (reference sequence). The CDR3 consists of 14 residues.

With regard to this clone: The sample holds other DNA sequences that translate to the same CDR3. The J gene is TRBJ2-7, the V gene TRBV10-2, with no clear D. The CDR3 length is 11 residues. V dropped 7 bases and J dropped 0 bases, with 4 bases sitting between them. Germline CDR1 and CDR2: WSHSY and SAAADI. This CDR3 reads CASTGSYEQYF. CDR3 DNA: TGCGCCAGCACCGGCTCCTACGAGCAGTACTTC.

The chain is built from TRBV29-1 and TRBJ2-3; 8 bases match TRBD1. CDR3 length: 14 residues. Germline CDR1 is SQVTM and CDR2 is ANQGSEA. V shed 5 bases and J 5 bases; nucleotides not matched to a gene: 9. The CDR3: CSVRRQGNLDTQYF. The CDR3 nucleotides are TGCAGCGTTAGAAGACAGGGGAATTTAGATACGCAGTATTTT.

This chain joins TRBV29-1 and TRBJ2-5, with unresolved D. The last part of the DNA fits TRBJ2-7 better; the J call may be wrong. Germline values: CDR1 SQVTM, CDR2 ANQGSEA. This CDR3 region has 13 residues. The CDR3 sequence is CSVEDLVTYEQYF. The DNA for the CDR3 is TGCAGCGTTGAAGATCTGGTTACCTACGAGCAGTACTTC.

V and J are TRBV5-6 and TRBJ2-1; D gene unclear. The germline V gene has CDR1 SGHDT and CDR2 YYEEEE. CDR3 length: 14 residues. V gave up 4 bases and J gave up 0 bases, with 8 bases separating them. The CDR3: CASSSDNSYNEQFF. CDR3 coding DNA: TGTGCCAGCAGCAGTGACAACTCCTACAATGAGCAGTTCTTC.

This clone was counted a single time. This chain connects TRBV20-1 to TRBJ1-1, with unresolved D. Germline assignment: CDR1 DFQATT and CDR2 SNEGSKA (reference sequence). The CDR3 has 10 residues. V was pared by 7 bases and J by 3 bases, with 6 bases between. The CDR3 here is CSVQDTEAFF. Written as DNA, the CDR3 is TGCAGTGTCCAGGACACTGAAGCTTTCTTT.